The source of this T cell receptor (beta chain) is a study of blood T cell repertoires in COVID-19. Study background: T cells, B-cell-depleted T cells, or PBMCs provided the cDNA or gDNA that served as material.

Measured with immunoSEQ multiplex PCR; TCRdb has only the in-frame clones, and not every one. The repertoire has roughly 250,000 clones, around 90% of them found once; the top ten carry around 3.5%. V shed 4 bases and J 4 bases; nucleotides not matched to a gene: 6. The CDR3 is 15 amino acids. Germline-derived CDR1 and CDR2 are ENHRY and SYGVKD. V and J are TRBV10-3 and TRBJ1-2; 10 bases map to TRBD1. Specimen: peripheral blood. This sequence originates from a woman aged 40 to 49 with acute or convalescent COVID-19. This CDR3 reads CAISGLGQGVYGYTF. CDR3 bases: TGTGCCATCAGTGGATTAGGACAGGGGGTCTATGGCTACACCTTC.